This TCR beta chain was retrieved from a study of blood T cell repertoires in COVID-19. Study-wide background: The United States, Italy and Spain were the sources of the acute and convalescent COVID-19 samples. Sample material is recorded as cDNA or gDNA derived from T cells, B-cell-depleted T cells, or PBMCs.

The germline V gene has CDR1 MNHEY and CDR2 SVGEGT. CDR3 length: 15 residues. V shed 6 bases, J shed 4 bases, and the junction held 8 bases outside the gene matches. Original data processing: Cell counts per sample came from amplifying reference gene primers. Assay: immunoSEQ multiplex PCR; the TCRdb copy retains only in-frame clones and omits some. D and trimming come from the DNA, and the V and J calls and clone size come from that table. The sample contains under 300,000 clones, under 90% of which appear only once. Sequencing was performed on peripheral blood. The rearrangement joins TRBV6-2 or TRBV6-3 to TRBJ1-4; 7 bases line up with TRBD1. This receptor was taken from a woman in her fifties or sixties with active or convalescent COVID-19. The CDR3 protein is CASSPTAGGNEKLFF. DNA for the CDR3: TGTGCCAGCAGCCCCACGGCAGGGGGTAATGAAAAACTGTTTTTT.